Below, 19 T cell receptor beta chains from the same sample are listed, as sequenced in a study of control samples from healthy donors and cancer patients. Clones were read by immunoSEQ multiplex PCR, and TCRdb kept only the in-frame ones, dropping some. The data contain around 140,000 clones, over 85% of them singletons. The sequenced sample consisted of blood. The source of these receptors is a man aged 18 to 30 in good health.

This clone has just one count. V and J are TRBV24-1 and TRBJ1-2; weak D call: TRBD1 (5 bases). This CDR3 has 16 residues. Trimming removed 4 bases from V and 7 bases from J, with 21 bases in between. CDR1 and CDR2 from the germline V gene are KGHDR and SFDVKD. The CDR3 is CATSEYTTGDRSGYTF. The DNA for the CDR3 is TGTGCCACCAGTGAATATACCACCGGGGACCGTAGTGGCTACACCTTC.

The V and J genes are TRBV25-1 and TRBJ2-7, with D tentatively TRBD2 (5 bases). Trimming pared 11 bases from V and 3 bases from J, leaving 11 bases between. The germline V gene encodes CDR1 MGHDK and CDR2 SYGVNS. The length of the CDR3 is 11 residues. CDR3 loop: CASGGLYEQYF. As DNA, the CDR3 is TGTGCCTCTGGCGGGCTCTACGAGCAGTACTTC.

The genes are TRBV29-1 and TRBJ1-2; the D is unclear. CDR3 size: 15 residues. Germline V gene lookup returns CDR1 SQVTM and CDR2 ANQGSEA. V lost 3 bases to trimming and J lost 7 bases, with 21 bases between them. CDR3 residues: CSVDIRRTWGGGYTF. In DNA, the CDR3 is TGCAGCGTTGACATCAGACGCACGTGGGGTGGTGGCTACACCTTC.

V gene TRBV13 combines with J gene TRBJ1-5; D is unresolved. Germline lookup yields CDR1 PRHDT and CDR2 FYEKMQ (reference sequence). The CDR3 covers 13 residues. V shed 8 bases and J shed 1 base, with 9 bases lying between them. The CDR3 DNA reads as TGTGCCAGCTGGGAGGGCAGCAATCAGCCCCAGCATTTT. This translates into CASWEGSNQPQHF.

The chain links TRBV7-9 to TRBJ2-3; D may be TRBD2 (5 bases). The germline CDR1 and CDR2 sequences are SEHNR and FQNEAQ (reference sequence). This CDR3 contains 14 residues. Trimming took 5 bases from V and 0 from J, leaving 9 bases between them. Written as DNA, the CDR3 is TGTGCCAGCAGCGCCCGGACTAGCACAGATACGCAGTATTTT. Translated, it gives CASSARTSTDTQYF.

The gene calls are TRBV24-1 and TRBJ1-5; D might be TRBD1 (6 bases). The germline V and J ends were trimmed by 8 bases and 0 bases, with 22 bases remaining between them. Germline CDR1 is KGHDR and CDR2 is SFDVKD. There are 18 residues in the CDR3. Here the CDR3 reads CATNRGGPGPYSNQPQHF. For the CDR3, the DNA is TGTGCCACCAACCGAGGGGGTCCAGGGCCATATAGCAATCAGCCCCAGCATTTT.

The DNA of the CDR3 is TGTGCCAGCAGCTCCCGCGTGGGGGATCAGCCCCAGCATTTT. Amino acid sequence: CASSSRVGDQPQHF. This chain uses TRBV5-5 with TRBJ1-5, with a tentative D call TRBD1 (5 bases). CDR3 length equals 14 residues. Germline-derived CDR1 and CDR2 are SGHKS and YYEKEE (reference sequence). V was shortened by 3 bases and J by 5 bases, with 12 bases between the two germline ends.

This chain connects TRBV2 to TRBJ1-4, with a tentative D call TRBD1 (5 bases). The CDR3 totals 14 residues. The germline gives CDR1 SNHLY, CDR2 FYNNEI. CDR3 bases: TGTGCTCAAGGGCCAGGGCGCACTAATGAAAAACTGTTTTTT. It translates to CAQGPGRTNEKLFF.

The CDR3, as DNA: TGTGCCAGCAGTCCAGGGGCCAGCTCCTACGAGCAGTACTTC. Protein product: CASSPGASSYEQYF. V and J are TRBV27 and TRBJ2-7; possibly TRBD1 for D (6 bases). The CDR3 length is 14 residues. Germline loops: CDR1 MNHEY, CDR2 SMNVEV (reference sequence). Trimming cost V 5 bases and J 0 bases, with 11 bases left between them.

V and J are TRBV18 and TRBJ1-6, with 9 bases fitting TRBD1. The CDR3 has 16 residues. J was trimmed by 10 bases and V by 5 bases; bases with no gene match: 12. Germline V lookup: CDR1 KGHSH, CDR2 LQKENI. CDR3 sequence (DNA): TGTGCCAGCTCATCACAGGGGGCATCTTTAGAATCACCCCTCCACTTT. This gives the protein CASSSQGASLESPLHF. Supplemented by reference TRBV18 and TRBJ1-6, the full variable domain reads NAGVMQNPRHLVRRRGQEARLRCSPMKGHSHVYWYRQLPEEGLKFMVYLQKENIIDESGMPKERFSAEFPKEGPSILRIQQVVRGDSAAYFCASSSQGASLESPLHFGNGTRLTVT.

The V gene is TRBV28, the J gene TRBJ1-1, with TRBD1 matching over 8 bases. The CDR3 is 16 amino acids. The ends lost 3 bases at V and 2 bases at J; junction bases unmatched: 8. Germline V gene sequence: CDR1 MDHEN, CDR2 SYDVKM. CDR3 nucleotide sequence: TGTGCCAGCAGTTTCATTCTAGGGACAGGTAACACTGAAGCTTTCTTT. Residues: CASSFILGTGNTEAFF.

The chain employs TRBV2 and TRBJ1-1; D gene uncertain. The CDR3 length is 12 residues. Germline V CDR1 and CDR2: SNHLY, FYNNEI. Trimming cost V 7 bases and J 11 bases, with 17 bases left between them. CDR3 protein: CASTTDRGGAFF. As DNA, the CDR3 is TGTGCCAGCACTACGGACCGCGGCGGCGCTTTCTTT.

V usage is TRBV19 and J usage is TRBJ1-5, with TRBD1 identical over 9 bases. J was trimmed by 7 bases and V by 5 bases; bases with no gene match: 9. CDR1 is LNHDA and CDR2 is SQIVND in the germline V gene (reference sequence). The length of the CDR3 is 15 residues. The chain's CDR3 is CASSPTQGARQPQHF. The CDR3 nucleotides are TGTGCCAGTAGTCCAACACAGGGGGCGAGGCAGCCCCAGCATTTT.

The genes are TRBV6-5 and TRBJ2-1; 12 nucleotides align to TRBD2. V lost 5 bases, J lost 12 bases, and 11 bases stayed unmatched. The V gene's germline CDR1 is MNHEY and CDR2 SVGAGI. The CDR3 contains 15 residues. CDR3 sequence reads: CASSLQTSGGGAQFF. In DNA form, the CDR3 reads TGTGCCAGCAGTCTCCAGACTAGCGGGGGCGGGGCGCAGTTCTTC.

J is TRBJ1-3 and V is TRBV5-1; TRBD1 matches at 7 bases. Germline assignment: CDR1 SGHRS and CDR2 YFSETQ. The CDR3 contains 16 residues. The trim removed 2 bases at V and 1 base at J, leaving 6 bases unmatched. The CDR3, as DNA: TGCGCCAGCAGCTTACCAATGACAGGGTCTGGAAACACCATATATTTT. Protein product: CASSLPMTGSGNTIYF. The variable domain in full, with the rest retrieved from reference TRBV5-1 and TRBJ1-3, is KAGVTQTPRYLIKTRGQQVTLSCSPISGHRSVSWYQQTPGQGLQFLFEYFSETQRNKGNFPGRFSGRQFSNSRSEMNVSTLELGDSALYLCASSLPMTGSGNTIYFGEGSWLTVV.

CDR3 sequence (DNA): TGTGCCAGCAGGGACAGCAACACCGGGGAGCTGTTTTTT. Translated, it gives CASRDSNTGELFF. The chain links TRBV2 to TRBJ2-2; maybe TRBD1 (6 bases). Trimming removed 6 bases from V and 2 bases from J, with 7 bases in between. Germline V gives CDR1 SNHLY, CDR2 FYNNEI. The CDR3 runs to 13 residues.

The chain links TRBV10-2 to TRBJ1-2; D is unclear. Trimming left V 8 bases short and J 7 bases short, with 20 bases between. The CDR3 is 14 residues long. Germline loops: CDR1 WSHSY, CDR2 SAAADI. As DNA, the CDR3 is TGCGCCAGCTGGGAAGGGCAGTCACATTCTGGCTACACCTTC. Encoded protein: CASWEGQSHSGYTF.

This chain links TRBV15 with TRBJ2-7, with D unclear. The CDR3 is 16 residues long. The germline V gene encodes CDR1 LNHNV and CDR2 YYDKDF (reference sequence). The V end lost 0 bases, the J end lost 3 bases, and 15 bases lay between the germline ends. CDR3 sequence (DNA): TGTGCCACCAGCAGAGACCCCCGGGCCTCCGGCTACGAGCAGTACTTC. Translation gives CATSRDPRASGYEQYF.

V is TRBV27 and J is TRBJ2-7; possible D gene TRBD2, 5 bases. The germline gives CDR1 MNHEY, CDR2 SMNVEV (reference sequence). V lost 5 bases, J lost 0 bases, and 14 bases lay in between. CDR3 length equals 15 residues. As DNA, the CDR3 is TGTGCCAGCAGTCCCCTCAGCGGCAGCTCCTACGAGCAGTACTTC. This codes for CASSPLSGSSYEQYF.